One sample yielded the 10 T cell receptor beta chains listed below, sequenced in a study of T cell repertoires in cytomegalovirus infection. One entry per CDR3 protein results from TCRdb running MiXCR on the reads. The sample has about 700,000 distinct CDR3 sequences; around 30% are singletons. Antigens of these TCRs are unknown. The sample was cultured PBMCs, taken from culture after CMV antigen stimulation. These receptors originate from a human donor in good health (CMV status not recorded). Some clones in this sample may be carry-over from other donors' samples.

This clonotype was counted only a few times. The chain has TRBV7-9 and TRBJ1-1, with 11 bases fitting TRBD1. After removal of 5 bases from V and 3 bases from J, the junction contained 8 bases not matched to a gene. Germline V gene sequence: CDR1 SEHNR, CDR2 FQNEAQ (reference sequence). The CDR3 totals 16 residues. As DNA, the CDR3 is TGTGCCAGCAGCCCGATGGGACAGGGGGGGTACACTGAAGCTTTCTTT. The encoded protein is CASSPMGQGGYTEAFF. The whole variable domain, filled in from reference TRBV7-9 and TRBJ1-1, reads DTGVSQNPRHKITKRGQNVTFRCDPISEHNRLYWYRQTLGQGPEFLTYFQNEAQLEKSRLLSDRFSAERPKGSFSTLEIQRTEQGDSAMYLCASSPMGQGGYTEAFFGQGTRLTVV.

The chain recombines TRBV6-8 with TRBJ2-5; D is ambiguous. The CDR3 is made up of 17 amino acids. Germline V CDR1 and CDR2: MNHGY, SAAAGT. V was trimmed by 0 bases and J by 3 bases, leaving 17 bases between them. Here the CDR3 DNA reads TGTGCCAGCAGTTACTCTTTCGGCGCGCAACAAAAAGAGACCCAGTACTTC. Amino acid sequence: CASSYSFGAQQKETQYF.

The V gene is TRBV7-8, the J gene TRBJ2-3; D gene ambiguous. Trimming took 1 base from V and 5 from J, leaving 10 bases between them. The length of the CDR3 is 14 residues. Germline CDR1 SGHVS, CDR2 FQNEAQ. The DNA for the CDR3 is TGTGCCAGCAGCTTAGAAGCTCTCAAAGATACGCAGTATTTT. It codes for CASSLEALKDTQYF.

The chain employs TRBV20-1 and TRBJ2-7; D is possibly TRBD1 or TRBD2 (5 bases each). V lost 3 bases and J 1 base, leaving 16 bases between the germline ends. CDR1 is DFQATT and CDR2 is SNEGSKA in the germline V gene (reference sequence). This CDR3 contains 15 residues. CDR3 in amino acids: CSARDAGTDSYEQYF. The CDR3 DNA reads TGCAGTGCTAGGGACGCCGGGACGGATTCCTACGAGCAGTACTTC.

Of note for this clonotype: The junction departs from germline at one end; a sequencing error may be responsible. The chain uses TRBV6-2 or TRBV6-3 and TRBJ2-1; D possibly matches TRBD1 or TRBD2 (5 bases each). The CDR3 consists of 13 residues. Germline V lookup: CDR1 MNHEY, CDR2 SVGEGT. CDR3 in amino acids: CASNRDEYTEQFF. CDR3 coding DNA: TGTGCCAGCAACCGGGACGAGTACACTGAGCAGTTCTTC.

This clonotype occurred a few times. The CDR3 is CASSPRARAARGTEAFF. The CDR3, as DNA: TGTGCCAGCTCCCCCCGCGCTCGGGCCGCCCGGGGCACTGAAGCTTTCTTT. V is TRBV18 and J is TRBJ1-1; D is unclear. The V and J ends lost 6 bases and 4 bases respectively, with 24 bases between them. Germline CDR1 is KGHSH and CDR2 is LQKENI. The CDR3 length is 17 residues.

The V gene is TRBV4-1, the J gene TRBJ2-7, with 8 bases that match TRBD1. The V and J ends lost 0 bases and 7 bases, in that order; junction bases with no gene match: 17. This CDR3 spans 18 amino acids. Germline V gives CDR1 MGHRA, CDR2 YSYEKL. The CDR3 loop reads CASSQESAGGGIVYEQYF. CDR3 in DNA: TGCGCCAGCAGCCAAGAATCAGCAGGGGGCGGAATAGTTTATGAGCAGTACTTC.

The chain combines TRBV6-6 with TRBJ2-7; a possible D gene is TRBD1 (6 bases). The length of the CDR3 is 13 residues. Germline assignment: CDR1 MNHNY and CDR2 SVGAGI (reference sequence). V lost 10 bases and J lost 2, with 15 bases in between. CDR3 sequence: CANNPGETYEQYF. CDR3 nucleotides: TGTGCCAACAATCCAGGGGAGACCTACGAGCAGTACTTC.

CDR3 in DNA: TGTGCGTCGGGACTAGCGGGTTTAGGCACAGATACGCAGTATTTT. Protein sequence: CASGLAGLGTDTQYF. V is TRBV30 and J is TRBJ2-3; 12 bases align to TRBD2. Germline V gene lookup returns CDR1 GTSNPN and CDR2 SVGIG (reference sequence). The CDR3 has 15 amino acids.

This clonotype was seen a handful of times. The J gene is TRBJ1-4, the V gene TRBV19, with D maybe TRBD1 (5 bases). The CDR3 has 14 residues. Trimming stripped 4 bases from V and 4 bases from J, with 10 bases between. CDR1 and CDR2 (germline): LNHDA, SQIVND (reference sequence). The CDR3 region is CASSTTADNEKLFF. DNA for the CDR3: TGTGCCAGTAGTACGACAGCAGATAATGAAAAACTGTTTTTT.